A single sample gave rise to the 9 T cell receptor beta chains below, sequenced in a study of blood T cell repertoires in COVID-19. Only in-frame clones appear in the TCRdb table, and some are missing; sequencing was by immunoSEQ multiplex PCR. The sample shows 150,000 to 200,000 clones, 70% to 90% of them seen only once. The sample was peripheral blood. These receptors came from a man aged 70 or older with active or convalescent COVID-19.

This clone came up once. The rearrangement joins TRBV5-1 to TRBJ2-3, with TRBD2 matching over 7 bases. The junction had 10 bases not matched to a gene; V was cut back by 3 bases and J by 0 bases. The germline gives CDR1 SGHRS, CDR2 YFSETQ. This CDR3 spans 17 amino acids. The CDR3 coding sequence is TGCGCCAGCAGCTCCGAAGCGGGGAGCTTTAGCACAGATACGCAGTATTTT. Residues: CASSSEAGSFSTDTQYF.

The chain links TRBV5-8 to TRBJ2-3, with a weak D call TRBD1 (5 bases). V gave up 4 bases and J gave up 0 bases, with 12 bases separating them. CDR1 and CDR2 from the germline V gene are SGHTS and YDEGEE. The CDR3 totals 15 residues. CDR3 DNA sequence: TGTGCCAGCAGCCCGCGAGACAGAAGCACAGATACGCAGTATTTT. Translating gives CASSPRDRSTDTQYF.

The gene calls are TRBV7-2 and TRBJ2-1; no firm D call. Germline CDR1 is SGHTA and CDR2 is FQGNSA. Trimming took 2 bases from V and 6 from J, leaving 11 bases between them. The CDR3 consists of 14 residues. DNA for the CDR3: TGTGCCAGCAGCTTATCCAGGCTTGCCAATGAGCAGTTCTTC. Its protein product is CASSLSRLANEQFF.

The rearrangement joins TRBV2 to TRBJ1-4; 8 nucleotides agree with TRBD1. Trimming cost V 2 bases and J 4 bases; bases outside gene matches: 12. The germline gives CDR1 SNHLY, CDR2 FYNNEI. The CDR3 spans 18 residues. In nucleotides, the CDR3 is TGTGCCAGCAGTGAATTGACACTTCGGACAGGGCTTAATGAAAAACTGTTTTTT. Translated, it gives CASSELTLRTGLNEKLFF.

The chain employs TRBV3-1 (or the pseudogene TRBV3-2) and TRBJ2-2, with 7 positions matching TRBD1. CDR3 length equals 18 residues. Germline V gene sequence: CDR1 LGHDT, CDR2 YNNKEL (reference sequence). Trimming took 5 bases from V and 6 from J; bases not matched to a gene: 18. The CDR3 loop reads CASSAIMDRPFYAGELFF. In nucleotides, the CDR3 is TGTGCCAGCAGCGCCATCATGGACAGGCCATTCTATGCCGGGGAGCTGTTTTTT.

V usage is TRBV5-1 and J usage is TRBJ2-3, with 9 positions matching TRBD2. Germline V gives CDR1 SGHRS, CDR2 YFSETQ. The CDR3 is 16 amino acids. V lost 0 bases, J lost 3 bases, and 5 bases stayed unmatched. CDR3 bases: TGCGCCAGCAGCTTGGTTGAGGGACTAGCAACAGATACGCAGTATTTT. This gives the protein CASSLVEGLATDTQYF.

This clone was found a few times. This chain links TRBV6-5 with TRBJ2-7; 8 bases map to TRBD1. With 6 bases clipped from V and 2 bases from J, the junction kept 6 bases outside the gene matches. CDR1 is MNHEY, CDR2 SVGAGI, per germline. This CDR3 has 14 residues. DNA for the CDR3: TGTGCCAGCAGCCCGGGACAGGTGACCTACGAGCAGTACTTC. Translated, it gives CASSPGQVTYEQYF.

The V and J genes are TRBV5-4 and TRBJ2-2; a weak D match, TRBD1 (6 bases). CDR3 length equals 14 residues. Between the trimmed V and J ends, which lost 3 bases and 5 bases, there was a span of 11 bases. The germline V gene has CDR1 SGHNT and CDR2 YYREEE (reference sequence). The CDR3 region is CASSWGHTTGELFF. In DNA form, the CDR3 reads TGTGCCAGCAGCTGGGGACACACAACCGGGGAGCTGTTTTTT.

The chain combines TRBV6-1 with TRBJ2-1; possibly TRBD1 for D (5 bases). Trimming left V 0 bases short and J 6 bases short, with 15 bases between. The germline V gene encodes CDR1 MNHNS and CDR2 SASEGT. This CDR3 spans 16 amino acids. The CDR3 DNA is TGTGCCAGCAGTGAAGCGCAAGGGGCCCTCCGCAATGAGCAGTTCTTC. It yields the protein CASSEAQGALRNEQFF.